The TCR beta chain described here comes from a study of blood T cell repertoires in COVID-19. Study information: The United States, Italy and Spain were the sources of the acute and convalescent COVID-19 samples. The analysed material was cDNA or gDNA that came from T cells, B-cell-depleted T cells, or PBMCs.

In the original processing: Amplification from reference gene primers served as the basis for estimated nucleated cell counts. Clones were read by immunoSEQ multiplex PCR, and TCRdb kept only the in-frame ones, dropping some. For V, J and clone size, that table is used; D and trimming come from the DNA. The sample lists 87,000 or so clones, approximately 87% seen once, with 7.4% in the top ten. This CDR3 spans 16 amino acids. The V and J ends lost 4 bases and 9 bases respectively, with 19 bases between them. Germline assignment: CDR1 MDHEN and CDR2 SYDVKM. The sequence came from a human donor with acute or convalescent COVID-19. The donor label of this sample is uncertain. Sequences were obtained from peripheral blood. The chain recombines TRBV28 with TRBJ1-6, with D uncertain. The chain's CDR3 is CASSSAVAGSLSPLHF. CDR3 nucleotide sequence: TGTGCCAGCAGTTCAGCCGTTGCGGGATCTCTTTCACCCCTCCACTTT.